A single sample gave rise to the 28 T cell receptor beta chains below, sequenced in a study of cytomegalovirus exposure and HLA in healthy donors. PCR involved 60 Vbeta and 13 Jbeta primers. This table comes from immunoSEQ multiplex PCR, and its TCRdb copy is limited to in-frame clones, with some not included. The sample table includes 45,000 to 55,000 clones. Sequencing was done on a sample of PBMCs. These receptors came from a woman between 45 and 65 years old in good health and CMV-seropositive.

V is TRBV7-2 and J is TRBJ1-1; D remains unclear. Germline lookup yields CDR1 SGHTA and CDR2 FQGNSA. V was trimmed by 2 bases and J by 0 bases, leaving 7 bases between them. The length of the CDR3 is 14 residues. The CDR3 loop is CASSLLLVNTEAFF. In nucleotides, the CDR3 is TGTGCCAGCAGCTTACTATTGGTGAACACTGAAGCTTTCTTT.

The CDR3 coding sequence is TGTGCCACCAGCAGTTACAGGGCTAACTATGGCTACACCTTC. It codes for CATSSYRANYGYTF. The rearrangement joins TRBV15 to TRBJ1-2; D is perhaps TRBD1 (6 bases). The CDR3 spans 14 residues. V gave up 3 bases and J gave up 0 bases, with 8 bases separating them. Germline V gene lookup returns CDR1 LNHNV and CDR2 YYDKDF (reference sequence).

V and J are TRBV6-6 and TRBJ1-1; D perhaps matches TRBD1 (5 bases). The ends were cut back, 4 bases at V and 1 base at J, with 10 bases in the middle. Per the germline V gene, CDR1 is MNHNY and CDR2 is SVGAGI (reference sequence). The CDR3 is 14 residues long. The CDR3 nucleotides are TGTGCCAGCAGTTTAAGGCAGGGGAACACTGAAGCTTTCTTT. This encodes CASSLRQGNTEAFF.

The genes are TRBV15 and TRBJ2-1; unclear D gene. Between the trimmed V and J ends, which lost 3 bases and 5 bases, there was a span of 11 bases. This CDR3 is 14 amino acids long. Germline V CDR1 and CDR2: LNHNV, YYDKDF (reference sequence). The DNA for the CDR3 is TGTGCCACCAGCAGTTGGAGCATCAACAATGAGCAGTTCTTC. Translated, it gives CATSSWSINNEQFF.

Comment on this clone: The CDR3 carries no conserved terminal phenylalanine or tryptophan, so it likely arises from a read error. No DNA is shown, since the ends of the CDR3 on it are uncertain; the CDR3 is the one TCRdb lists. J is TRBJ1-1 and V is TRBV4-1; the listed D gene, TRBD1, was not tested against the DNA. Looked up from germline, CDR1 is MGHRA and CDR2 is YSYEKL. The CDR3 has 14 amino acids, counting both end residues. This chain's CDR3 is CASSHTGTGALIVI.

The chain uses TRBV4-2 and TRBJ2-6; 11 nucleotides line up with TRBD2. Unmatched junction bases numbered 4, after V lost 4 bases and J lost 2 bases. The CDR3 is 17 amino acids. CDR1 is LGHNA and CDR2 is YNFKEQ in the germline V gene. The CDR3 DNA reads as TGTGCCAGCAGCCTAACGACTAGCGGGACTGGGGCCAACGTCCTGACTTTC. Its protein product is CASSLTTSGTGANVLTF.

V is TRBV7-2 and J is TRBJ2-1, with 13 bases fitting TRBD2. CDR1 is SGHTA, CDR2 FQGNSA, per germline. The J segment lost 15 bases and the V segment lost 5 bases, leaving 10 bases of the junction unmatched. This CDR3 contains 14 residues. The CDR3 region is CASSLTSGRSQGFF. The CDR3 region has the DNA TGTGCCAGCAGCCTGACTAGCGGGAGGTCACAGGGGTTCTTC.

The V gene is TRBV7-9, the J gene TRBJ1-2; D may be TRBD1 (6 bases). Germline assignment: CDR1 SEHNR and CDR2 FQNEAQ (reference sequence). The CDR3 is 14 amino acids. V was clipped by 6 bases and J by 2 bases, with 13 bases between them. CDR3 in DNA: TGTGCCAGCAGTTCCGGGACACCCAACTATGGCTACACCTTC. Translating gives CASSSGTPNYGYTF. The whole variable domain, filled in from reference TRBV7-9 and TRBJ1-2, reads DTGVSQNPRHKITKRGQNVTFRCDPISEHNRLYWYRQTLGQGPEFLTYFQNEAQLEKSRLLSDRFSAERPKGSFSTLEIQRTEQGDSAMYLCASSSGTPNYGYTFGSGTRLTVV.

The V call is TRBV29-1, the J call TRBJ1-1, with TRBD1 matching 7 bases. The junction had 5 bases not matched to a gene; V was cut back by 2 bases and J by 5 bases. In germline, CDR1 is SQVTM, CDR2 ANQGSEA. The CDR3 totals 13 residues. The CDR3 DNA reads TGCAGCGTTGAAAGGGGGCCAAGGACTGAAGCTTTCTTT. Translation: CSVERGPRTEAFF.

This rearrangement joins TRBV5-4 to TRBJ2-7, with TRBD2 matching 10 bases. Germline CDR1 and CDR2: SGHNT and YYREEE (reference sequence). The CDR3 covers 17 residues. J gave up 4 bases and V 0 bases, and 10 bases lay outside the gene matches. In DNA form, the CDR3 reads TGTGCCAGCAGCTTGGAGAGCGGGAGGGCCGTGGTTTACGAGCAGTACTTC. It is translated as CASSLESGRAVVYEQYF.

The CDR3 sequence is CASTPAGTSGRAGANVLTF. CDR3 nucleotide sequence: TGTGCCAGCACACCCGCCGGGACTAGCGGGAGGGCTGGGGCCAACGTCCTGACTTTC. The chain links TRBV5-4 to TRBJ2-6; TRBD2 matches at 16 bases. Germline assignment: CDR1 SGHNT and CDR2 YYREEE (reference sequence). The ends lost 6 bases at V and 2 bases at J; junction bases unmatched: 8. CDR3 length: 19 residues.

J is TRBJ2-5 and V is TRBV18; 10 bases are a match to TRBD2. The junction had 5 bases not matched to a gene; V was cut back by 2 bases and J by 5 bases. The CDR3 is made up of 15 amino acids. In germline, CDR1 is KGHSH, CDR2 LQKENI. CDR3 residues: CASSPGAAGGETQYF. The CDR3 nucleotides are TGTGCCAGCTCACCAGGTGCAGCGGGAGGGGAGACCCAGTACTTC.

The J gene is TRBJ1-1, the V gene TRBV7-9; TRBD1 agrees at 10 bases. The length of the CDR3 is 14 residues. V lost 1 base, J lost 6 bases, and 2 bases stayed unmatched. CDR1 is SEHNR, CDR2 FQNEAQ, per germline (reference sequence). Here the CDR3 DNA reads TGTGCCAGCAGCTTAGACGGGACAGGGGCTGAAGCTTTCTTT. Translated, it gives CASSLDGTGAEAFF. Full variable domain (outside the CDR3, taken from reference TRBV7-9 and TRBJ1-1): DTGVSQNPRHKITKRGQNVTFRCDPISEHNRLYWYRQTLGQGPEFLTYFQNEAQLEKSRLLSDRFSAERPKGSFSTLEIQRTEQGDSAMYLCASSLDGTGAEAFFGQGTRLTVV.

The CDR3 loop reads CASSNLAGGYNEQFF. The CDR3 nucleotides are TGTGCCAGCAGCAATCTAGCGGGGGGCTACAATGAGCAGTTCTTC. The chain carries TRBV5-4 and TRBJ2-1; 11 bases fit TRBD2. Trimming cost V 4 bases and J 3 bases; bases outside gene matches: 3. This CDR3 has 15 residues. The germline CDR1 and CDR2 sequences are SGHNT and YYREEE (reference sequence).

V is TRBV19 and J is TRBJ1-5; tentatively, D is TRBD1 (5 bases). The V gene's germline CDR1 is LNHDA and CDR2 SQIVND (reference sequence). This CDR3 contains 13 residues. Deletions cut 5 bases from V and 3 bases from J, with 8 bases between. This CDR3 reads CASSETVNQPQHF. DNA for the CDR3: TGTGCCAGTAGTGAGACAGTCAATCAGCCCCAGCATTTT.

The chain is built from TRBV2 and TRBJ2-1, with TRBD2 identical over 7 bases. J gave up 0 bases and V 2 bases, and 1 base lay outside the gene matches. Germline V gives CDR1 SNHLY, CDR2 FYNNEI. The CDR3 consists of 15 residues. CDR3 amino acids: CASSEREVSYNEQFF. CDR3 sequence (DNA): TGTGCCAGCAGTGAACGGGAGGTCTCCTACAATGAGCAGTTCTTC.

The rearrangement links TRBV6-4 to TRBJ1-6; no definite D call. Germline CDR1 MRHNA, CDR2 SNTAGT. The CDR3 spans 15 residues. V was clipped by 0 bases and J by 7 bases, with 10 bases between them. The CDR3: CASSDSGVENSPLHF. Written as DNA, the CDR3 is TGTGCCAGCAGTGACTCGGGAGTGGAGAATTCACCCCTCCACTTT.

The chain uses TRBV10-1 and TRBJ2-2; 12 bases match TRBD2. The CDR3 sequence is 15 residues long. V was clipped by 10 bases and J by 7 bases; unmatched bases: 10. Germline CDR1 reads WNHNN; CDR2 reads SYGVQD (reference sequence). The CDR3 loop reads CANRSSGRANGELFF. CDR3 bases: TGCGCCAACAGGTCTAGCGGGAGGGCAAACGGGGAGCTGTTTTTT.

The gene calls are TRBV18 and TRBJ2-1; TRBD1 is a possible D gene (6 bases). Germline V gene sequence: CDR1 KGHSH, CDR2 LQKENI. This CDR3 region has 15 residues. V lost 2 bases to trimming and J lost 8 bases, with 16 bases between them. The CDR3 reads CASSPVLTGRYEQFF. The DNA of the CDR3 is TGTGCCAGCTCACCAGTTCTCACAGGGAGATATGAGCAGTTCTTC.

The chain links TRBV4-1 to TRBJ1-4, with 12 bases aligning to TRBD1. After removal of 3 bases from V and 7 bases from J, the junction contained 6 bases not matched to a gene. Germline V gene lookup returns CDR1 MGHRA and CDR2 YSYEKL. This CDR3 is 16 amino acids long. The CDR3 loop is CASSQGDRGRVEKLFF. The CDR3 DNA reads TGCGCCAGCAGCCAGGGGGACAGGGGGCGCGTTGAAAAACTGTTTTTT.

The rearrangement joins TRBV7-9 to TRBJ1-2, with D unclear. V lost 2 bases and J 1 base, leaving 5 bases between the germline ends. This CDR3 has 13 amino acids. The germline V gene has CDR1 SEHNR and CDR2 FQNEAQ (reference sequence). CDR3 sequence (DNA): TGTGCCAGCAGCTTATTAGATAACTATGGCTACACCTTC. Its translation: CASSLLDNYGYTF.

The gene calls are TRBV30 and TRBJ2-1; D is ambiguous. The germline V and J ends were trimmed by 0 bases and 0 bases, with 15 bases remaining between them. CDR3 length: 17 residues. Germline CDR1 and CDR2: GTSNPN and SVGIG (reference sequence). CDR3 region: CAWSVVGNPSSYNEQFF. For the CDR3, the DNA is TGTGCCTGGAGTGTAGTTGGTAACCCGAGCTCCTACAATGAGCAGTTCTTC.

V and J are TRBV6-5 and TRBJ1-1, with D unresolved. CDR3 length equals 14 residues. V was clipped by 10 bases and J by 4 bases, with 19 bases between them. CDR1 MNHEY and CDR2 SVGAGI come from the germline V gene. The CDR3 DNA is TGTGCCACCAGCATGGGGAGGTTGAGCACTGAAGCTTTCTTT. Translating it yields CATSMGRLSTEAFF.

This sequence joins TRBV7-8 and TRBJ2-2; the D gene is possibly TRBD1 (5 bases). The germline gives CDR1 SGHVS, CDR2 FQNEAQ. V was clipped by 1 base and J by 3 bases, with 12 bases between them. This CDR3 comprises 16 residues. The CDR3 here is CASSLGRQPYTGELFF. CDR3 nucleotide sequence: TGTGCCAGCAGCTTAGGACGACAGCCCTACACCGGGGAGCTGTTTTTT.

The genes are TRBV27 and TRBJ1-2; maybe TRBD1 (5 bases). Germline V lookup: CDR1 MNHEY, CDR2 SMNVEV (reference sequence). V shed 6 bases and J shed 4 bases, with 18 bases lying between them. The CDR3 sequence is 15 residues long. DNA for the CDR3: TGTGCCAGCAGGCAAGGGGCCGGGAGTAGCTATGGCTACACCTTC. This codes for CASRQGAGSSYGYTF.

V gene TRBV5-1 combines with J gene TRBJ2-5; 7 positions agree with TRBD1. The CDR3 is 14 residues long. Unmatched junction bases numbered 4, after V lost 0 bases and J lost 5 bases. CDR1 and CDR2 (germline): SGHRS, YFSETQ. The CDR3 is CASSLDRGLETQYF. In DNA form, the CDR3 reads TGCGCCAGCAGCTTGGATAGGGGGCTCGAGACCCAGTACTTC. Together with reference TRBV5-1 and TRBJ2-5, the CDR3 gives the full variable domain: KAGVTQTPRYLIKTRGQQVTLSCSPISGHRSVSWYQQTPGQGLQFLFEYFSETQRNKGNFPGRFSGRQFSNSRSEMNVSTLELGDSALYLCASSLDRGLETQYFGPGTRLLVL.

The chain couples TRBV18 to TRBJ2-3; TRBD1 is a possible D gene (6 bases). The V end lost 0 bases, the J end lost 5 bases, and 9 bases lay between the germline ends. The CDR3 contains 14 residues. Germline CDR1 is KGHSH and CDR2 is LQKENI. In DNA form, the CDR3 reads TGTGCCAGCTCACCACCGCAGGGGATAGATACGCAGTATTTT. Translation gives CASSPPQGIDTQYF.

In DNA form, the CDR3 reads TGTGCCAGCAGCCTACTAGCGGGGAGGAGCTCCTACAATGAGCAGTTCTTC. Residues: CASSLLAGRSSYNEQFF. The chain joins TRBV11-2 to TRBJ2-1; TRBD2 agrees at 10 bases. Trimming removed 5 bases from V and 0 bases from J; junction bases left unmatched: 7. Germline CDR1 SGHAT, CDR2 FQNNGV. The length of the CDR3 is 17 residues.